The sequence of this T cell receptor beta chain was determined in a study of shared clonotypes between healthy human individuals (dated by TCRdb to the early 2020s). The study in broad terms: The cohort comprised a couple of women and three men aged 18 to 49 years. Different laboratories and diverse techniques were used to prepare libraries and sequence TCR repertoires, to increase sequencing depth and limit assay-specific biases. To estimate repertoire size and how much clonotypes are shared between individuals, the study performed deep sequencing of blood TCR repertoires from 4 to 6 healthy adults. For each donor, three plates each were used for CD4 naive and CD4 memory, two plates were used for CD8 naive, and one plate was used for CD8 memory. Leukapheresis yielded between about 0.85 and 10 billion PBMCs per donor.

In the case of this clone: Its antigen remains unidentified. There are no base qualities to consult, and no much larger clone falls within one base.

For the CD8 naive samples, CD45RO-negative cells were positively selected for CCR7, yielding a CD45RA+CCR7+ population from which TemRA cells were excluded. Donors were healthy HIV-negative adults with no recently reported acute infections or vaccinations. Only Caucasian adults living in Nashville, Tennessee, USA were represented among the donors. Blood was collected by leukapheresis, and PBMCs were isolated by Ficoll-Histopaque density gradient centrifugation and then cryopreserved in liquid nitrogen vapor phase. Analytical flow cytometry was used to check the purity and quantity of each magnetically sorted T cell population. Genomic DNA was isolated from each sorted fraction and quantified by UV absorbance on a Nanodrop 2000c. On the study overall, not on this receptor specifically: Pairwise subsampling indicated that sequencing depth was expected to affect the degree of clonotype sharing among donors. Naive subsets generally had larger estimated clonotype richness than memory subsets. Even with the large sequencing depth, rarefaction of the sorted-subset datasets indicated that sequencing was incomplete. Sharing across four donors was observed for around 5% of naive CD4, over 3% of naive CD8, 2% to 2.5% of memory CD4, and about 0.4% of memory CD8 clonotypes. The genetic and exposure-history diversity represented was limited by the small number of donors. Sampling was restricted to blood, and TCR repertoires in tissue are likely to differ from TCR repertoires in blood. Compared with non-shared clonotypes, the clonotypes found in all four sorted-subset donors had higher generation probabilities.

Using the deep immunoSEQ assay, multiplex PCR amplified TCR CDR3 regions from genomic DNA. Extracted genomic DNA from each cell subset was spread evenly across all wells of several immunoSEQ 96-well plates, with each plate serving as a replicate. For sorted subsets, around 0.2 ug genomic DNA, equal to about 30,000 T cell genomes, was loaded into each replicate PCR. The purified libraries were quantified using a Qubit 3.0 fluorometer, sized with a Bioanalyzer 2100, and then quantified again using the KAPA Library Quantification kit. A separate single-read 150-cycle Illumina NextSeq 550 flow cell was used to sequence each immunoSEQ 96-well plate. Concerning the study's data processing: Because the immunoSEQ output included only junctional sequences and no quality scores, the filtering could not be the same as the filtering used for full-length reads. To assign V/J genes and CDR3, sequences were annotated against IMGT germline references using PyIR, a Python wrapper for IgBLAST v1.9. Reads with weak V/J assignments (E-value above 1e-6), missing CDR3, stop codons, out-of-frame junctions, or ambiguous translated residues were removed. V3J clonotypes were defined by identical inferred V gene, J gene, and CDR3 amino acid sequence. Percentage overlap between repertoires was calculated by dividing the number of shared unique clonotypes by the size of the smaller repertoire. Three approaches were used to assess repertoire richness: RTK rarefaction, the Chao1 estimator, and Recon v2.1 estimates of unobserved clonotypes. Generation probabilities for all TCRbeta clonotypes obtained by the gDNA method from a handful of donors were computed using OLGA. Not all clones reach the TCRdb copy of this immuneACCESS table, which keeps in-frame sequences only. Checked studies attribute under half of the gap to unresolved V genes and leave the rest unexplained. V and J calls and clone size are copied from that table; D and trimming were computed from the DNA. The sample contains over 2,000,000 clones, 80% to 95% of them found a single time. Less than 2% of the sample is taken by the ten largest.

The CDR3 sequence holds 13 residues, the cysteine and phenylalanine included. Of all the DNA, just the CDR3 is kept, 39 bases in frame from base 1. Sequences SGHTA (CDR1) and FQGNSA (CDR2) are obtained from the germline V gene. Trimming costs V 1 base and J 5 bases, and their ends lie 8 bases apart. The rearranged chain carries TRBV7-2 and TRBJ2-5; there is no confident call for the D gene. The sequence came from a man aged 18 to 30 in good health. Some clones in this sample may be carry-over from other donors' samples. Material: naive CD8+ T cells from PBMCs. Explained via the paper, the cell subset or site label denotes: CD45RA+CCR7+. Read as DNA, the sequence is TGTGCCAGCAGCTTAGAGCCCGTCGAGACCCAGTACTTC. Translated, this is CASSLEPVETQYF.